Each of the 22 T cell receptor beta chains below was sequenced from the same sample in a study of blood T cell repertoires in COVID-19. Repertoires were generated with immunoSEQ multiplex PCR, while TCRdb's copy carries only in-frame clones and drops some. Of about 90,000 clones listed, roughly 80% were seen once; the top ten hold approximately 10%. Sequencing was performed on peripheral blood. These receptors were collected from a woman between 65 and 79 years old with active or convalescent COVID-19.

CDR3 coding DNA: TGTGCCAGCAGAGGACAGGGGGCAACCTACGAGCAGTACTTC. Encoded protein: CASRGQGATYEQYF. The rearrangement joins TRBV2 to TRBJ2-7, with 11 bases fitting TRBD1. The junction had 3 bases not matched to a gene; V was cut back by 6 bases and J by 2 bases. Germline values: CDR1 SNHLY, CDR2 FYNNEI. There are 14 residues in the CDR3.

The genes are TRBV4-3 and TRBJ1-5; no clear D gene. The CDR3 sequence is 18 residues long. Germline V lookup: CDR1 LGHNA, CDR2 YSLEER. Deletions cut 2 bases from V and 0 bases from J, with 17 bases between. The CDR3, as DNA: TGCGCCAGCAGCCAAAACTACGGGATCTCGGATAGCAATCAGCCCCAGCATTTT. This sequence encodes CASSQNYGISDSNQPQHF.

A few counts support this clone. The V and J genes are TRBV27 and TRBJ1-6; a weak D match, TRBD1 (6 bases). The germline V and J ends were trimmed by 8 bases and 6 bases, with 17 bases remaining between them. The CDR3 has 15 amino acids. The V gene's germline CDR1 is MNHEY and CDR2 SMNVEV (reference sequence). The CDR3 is CASAVQGLGNSPLHF. For the CDR3, the DNA is TGTGCCAGCGCAGTACAGGGATTGGGTAATTCACCCCTCCACTTT.

The chain is built from TRBV25-1 and TRBJ1-4, with 7 positions matching TRBD1. CDR3 length: 15 residues. Germline CDR1 and CDR2: MGHDK and SYGVNS. V lost 3 bases and J lost 5; bases outside the gene matches: 6. CDR3: CASSEHRGLNEKLFF. The CDR3 DNA is TGTGCCAGCAGTGAGCACAGGGGCCTGAATGAAAAACTGTTTTTT.

V and J are TRBV27 and TRBJ1-1, with D tentatively TRBD1 (5 bases). V was trimmed by 3 bases and J by 12 bases, leaving 23 bases between them. The CDR3 runs to 15 residues. Germline values: CDR1 MNHEY, CDR2 SMNVEV (reference sequence). The CDR3 here is CASSFYDSGLRDTFF. DNA for the CDR3: TGTGCCAGCAGTTTTTATGACAGTGGGCTTAGGGATACTTTCTTT.

The CDR3 DNA reads as TGTGCCAGCAGTCGGGACAGGGCTGGGGGCTACACCTTC. Its translation: CASSRDRAGGYTF. The chain is built from TRBV28 and TRBJ1-2, with TRBD1 matching 9 bases. The CDR3 contains 13 residues. CDR1 is MDHEN, CDR2 SYDVKM, per germline. J was trimmed by 8 bases and V by 5 bases; bases with no gene match: 6.

V is TRBV2 and J is TRBJ2-2; D may be TRBD2 (5 bases). Trimming removed 3 bases at V and 6 bases at J, with 8 bases between. The CDR3 consists of 13 residues. Germline-derived CDR1 and CDR2 are SNHLY and FYNNEI. As DNA, the CDR3 is TGTGCCAGCAGTGACGGGCGGGCCGGGGAGCTGTTTTTT. Translating it yields CASSDGRAGELFF.

The V and J genes are TRBV5-1 and TRBJ1-2; 10 nucleotides match TRBD1. Germline V gives CDR1 SGHRS, CDR2 YFSETQ. This CDR3 spans 16 amino acids. Unmatched junction bases numbered 8, after V lost 3 bases and J lost 3 bases. The CDR3 here is CASSWTGGVSDYGYTF. The CDR3 DNA reads as TGCGCCAGCAGCTGGACAGGGGGAGTTAGTGACTATGGCTACACCTTC. Drawing the rest from reference TRBV5-1 and TRBJ1-2, the complete variable domain is KAGVTQTPRYLIKTRGQQVTLSCSPISGHRSVSWYQQTPGQGLQFLFEYFSETQRNKGNFPGRFSGRQFSNSRSEMNVSTLELGDSALYLCASSWTGGVSDYGYTFGSGTRLTVV.

The V and J genes are TRBV6-5 and TRBJ1-4; 10 bases agree with TRBD1. Germline values: CDR1 MNHEY, CDR2 SVGAGI. V lost 4 bases and J lost 8; bases outside the gene matches: 10. The CDR3 loop spans 16 amino acids. Here the CDR3 reads CASSSLRQGANEKLFF. CDR3 DNA sequence: TGTGCCAGCAGTTCCTTACGACAGGGGGCGAACGAAAAACTGTTTTTT.

The chain carries TRBV4-2 and TRBJ1-6, with D maybe TRBD1 (5 bases). V lost 0 bases, J lost 10 bases, and 16 bases lay in between. The germline V gene has CDR1 LGHNA and CDR2 YNFKEQ. The CDR3 sequence is 16 residues long. This chain's CDR3 is CASSQELQGLGSPLHF. CDR3 in DNA: TGTGCCAGCAGCCAAGAATTGCAGGGTCTCGGGTCACCCCTCCACTTT.

The rearrangement joins TRBV18 to TRBJ2-1; D gene uncertain. Per the germline V gene, CDR1 is KGHSH and CDR2 is LQKENI. V was trimmed by 3 bases and J by 0 bases, leaving 12 bases between them. This CDR3 is 16 amino acids long. The CDR3 is CASSPNAPSSYNEQFF. The DNA of the CDR3 is TGTGCCAGCTCACCTAACGCACCCAGCTCCTACAATGAGCAGTTCTTC.

The chain has TRBV3-1 (or the pseudogene TRBV3-2) and TRBJ1-1, with D tentatively TRBD1 (5 bases). This CDR3 spans 13 amino acids. Trimming stripped 4 bases from V and 5 bases from J, with 11 bases between. Germline V gene sequence: CDR1 LGHDT, CDR2 YNNKEL (reference sequence). The CDR3 region is CASSLGRGTEAFF. In DNA, the CDR3 is TGTGCCAGCAGCCTCGGACGGGGGACTGAAGCTTTCTTT.

This sequence joins TRBV6-5 and TRBJ1-1; D not certain. V lost 2 bases and J 12 bases, leaving 16 bases between the germline ends. This CDR3 spans 13 amino acids. The germline V gene has CDR1 MNHEY and CDR2 SVGAGI. The CDR3 region has the DNA TGTGCCAGCAGTTACAAGCAGGTCCTTCCGTCTTTCTTT. It encodes CASSYKQVLPSFF.

V and J are TRBV6-5 and TRBJ2-3, with 13 bases identical to TRBD2. Germline lookup yields CDR1 MNHEY and CDR2 SVGAGI. V gave up 4 bases and J gave up 4 bases; unmatched junction bases: 5. The CDR3 extends over 16 amino acids. CDR3: CASSFSLAGGSDTQYF. The CDR3 DNA reads TGTGCCAGCAGTTTCTCACTAGCGGGGGGGTCAGATACGCAGTATTTT.

The V call is TRBV6-5, the J call TRBJ1-1; D may be TRBD1 (6 bases). V lost 4 bases, J lost 11 bases, and 14 bases lay in between. This CDR3 spans 12 amino acids. From germline, CDR1 is MNHEY and CDR2 SVGAGI. The CDR3 nucleotides are TGTGCCAGCAGTTCGGTTGGGACACCGGCTTTCTTT. Its protein is CASSSVGTPAFF.

This rearrangement joins TRBV2 to TRBJ1-2; 8 positions match TRBD1. Germline V CDR1 and CDR2: SNHLY, FYNNEI. CDR3 length: 14 amino acids. V lost 6 bases, J lost 4 bases, and 7 bases stayed unmatched. As DNA, the CDR3 is TGTGCCAGCAGGGGCGGACAGGGACGCTATGGCTACACCTTC. Encoded protein: CASRGGQGRYGYTF.

The chain is built from TRBV29-1 and TRBJ1-2; no definite D call. Germline V gene data show CDR1 as SQVTM and CDR2 as ANQGSEA. V lost 1 base to trimming and J lost 13 bases, with 4 bases between them. The CDR3 consists of 8 residues. CDR3 nucleotide sequence: TGCAGCGTTGAAGGGCCCACCTTC. Translation gives CSVEGPTF.

V and J are TRBV4-3 and TRBJ1-2; D is unresolved. The germline V gene encodes CDR1 LGHNA and CDR2 YSLEER. With 8 bases removed from V and 8 bases from J, the gap between germline ends came to 39 bases. The CDR3 runs 20 residues. CDR3 nucleotide sequence: TGCGCCAGCTCCCCCAGTGAGAGAGGGCGGTTACCAGTGAGAGAGGGCGGCTACACCTTC. Translation: CASSPSERGRLPVREGGYTF.

V and J are TRBV29-1 and TRBJ2-6; 10 bases map to TRBD2. Per the germline V gene, CDR1 is SQVTM and CDR2 is ANQGSEA. The CDR3 consists of 16 residues. The V gene end was trimmed by 5 bases and the J gene end by 0 bases; junction bases not matched to a gene: 4. The CDR3 protein is CSVSSGGVSGANVLTF. CDR3 DNA sequence: TGCAGCGTTTCAAGCGGGGGGGTCTCTGGGGCCAACGTCCTGACTTTC.

This clone was seen more than once but under ten times. V is TRBV7-2 and J is TRBJ2-7; 11 nucleotides agree with TRBD1. CDR3 length: 15 residues. Germline trimming cut 4 bases from V and 3 bases from J; bases unmatched to any gene: 5. Per the germline V gene, CDR1 is SGHTA and CDR2 is FQGNSA. CDR3 nucleotides: TGTGCCAGCAGCTGGACCGGGACAGGGGGCTACGAGCAGTACTTC. Translating gives CASSWTGTGGYEQYF.

The CDR3 here is CASSLRGPQGGNEKLFF. The CDR3 bases are TGTGCCAGCAGCTTACGGGGCCCACAGGGCGGTAATGAAAAACTGTTTTTT. The genes are TRBV7-2 and TRBJ1-4, with D perhaps TRBD1 (6 bases). CDR1 is SGHTA, CDR2 FQGNSA, per germline. The V and J ends lost 2 bases and 4 bases respectively, with 17 bases between them. This CDR3 is 17 amino acids long.

The genes are TRBV5-1 and TRBJ1-6, with TRBD1 matching over 7 bases. CDR1 is SGHRS, CDR2 YFSETQ, per germline. The CDR3 is 14 amino acids. V shed 3 bases and J 7 bases; nucleotides not matched to a gene: 4. The DNA for the CDR3 is TGCGCCAGCAGCTCGACAGGGACCAATTCACCCCTCCACTTT. Translation gives CASSSTGTNSPLHF.